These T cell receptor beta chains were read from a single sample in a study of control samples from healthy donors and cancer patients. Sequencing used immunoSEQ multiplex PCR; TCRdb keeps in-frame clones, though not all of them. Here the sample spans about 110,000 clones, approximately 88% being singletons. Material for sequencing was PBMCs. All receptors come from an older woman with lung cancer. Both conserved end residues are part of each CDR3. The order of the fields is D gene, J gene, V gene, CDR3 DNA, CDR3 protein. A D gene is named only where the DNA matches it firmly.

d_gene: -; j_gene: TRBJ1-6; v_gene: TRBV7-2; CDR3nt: TGTGCCAGCAGCCAAAGTCGGGGGTTTAATTCACCCCTCCACTTT; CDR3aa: CASSQSRGFNSPLHF
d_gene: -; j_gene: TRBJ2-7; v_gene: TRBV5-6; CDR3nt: TGTGCCAGCAGTTATCCAGGGGTTTCCTACGAGCAGTACTTC; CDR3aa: CASSYPGVSYEQYF
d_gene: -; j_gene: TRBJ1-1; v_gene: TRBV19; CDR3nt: TGTGCCAGTCAAAAGGGCGACCTGGGGGGGGAAGCTTTCTTT; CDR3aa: CASQKGDLGGEAFF
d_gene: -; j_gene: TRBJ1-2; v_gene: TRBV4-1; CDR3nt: TGCGCCAGCAGCCAAGTCGGTTTTCTCGGCAGGGGAAACTTATCAGATGGCTACACCTTC; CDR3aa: CASSQVGFLGRGNLSDGYTF
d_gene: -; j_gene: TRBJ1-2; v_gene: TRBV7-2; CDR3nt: TGTGCCAGCAGCTTAGACGAGAACTATGGCTCGACCTTC; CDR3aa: CASSLDENYGSTF
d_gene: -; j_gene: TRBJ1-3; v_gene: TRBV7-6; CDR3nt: TGTGCCAGCAGCTCCGTGAAGGGGCCTGGAAACACCATATATTTT; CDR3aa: CASSSVKGPGNTIYF
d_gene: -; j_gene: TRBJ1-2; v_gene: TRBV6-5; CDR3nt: TGTGCCAGCAGCGACAGGTGGGACGACTATGGCTACACCTTC; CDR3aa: CASSDRWDDYGYTF
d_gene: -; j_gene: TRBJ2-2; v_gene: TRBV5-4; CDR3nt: TGTGCCAGCAGCTTGGCCTCGGCGGTTCGGGGGGCGGACGGGGAGCTGTTTTTT; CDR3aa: CASSLASAVRGADGELFF
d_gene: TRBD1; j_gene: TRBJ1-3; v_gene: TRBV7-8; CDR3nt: TGTGCCAGCAGCTCCCAACCGGGACAGGGGGCGCGTAGGGACACCATATATTTT; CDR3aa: CASSSQPGQGARRDTIYF
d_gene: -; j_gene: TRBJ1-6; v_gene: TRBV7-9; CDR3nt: TGTGCCAGCAGCGCAAATAATTCACCCCTCCACTTT; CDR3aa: CASSANNSPLHF
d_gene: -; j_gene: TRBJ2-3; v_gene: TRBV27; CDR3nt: TGTGCCAGCAGTCCCCTTTCTGTAGGGGGGAGGGATACGCAGTATTTT; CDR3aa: CASSPLSVGGRDTQYF
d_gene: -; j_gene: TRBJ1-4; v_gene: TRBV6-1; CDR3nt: TGTGCCAGCAGTGAAGAAATCAGGGCAAGAGGAACTAATGAAAAACTGTTTTTT; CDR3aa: CASSEEIRARGTNEKLFF
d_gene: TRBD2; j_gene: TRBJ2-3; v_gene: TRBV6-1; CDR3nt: TGTGCCAGCAGTGAAATGGGAGGGCTCGAAGATACGCAGTATTTT; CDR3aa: CASSEMGGLEDTQYF
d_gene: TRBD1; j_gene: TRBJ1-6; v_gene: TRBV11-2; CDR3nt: TGTGCCAGCAGCGCTGGACAGGATAATTCACCCCTCCACTTT; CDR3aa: CASSAGQDNSPLHF
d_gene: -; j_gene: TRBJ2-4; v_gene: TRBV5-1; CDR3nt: TGCGCCAGCAGCTTGGTCTTTCAGGGGTCGCACATTCAGTACTTC; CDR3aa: CASSLVFQGSHIQYF
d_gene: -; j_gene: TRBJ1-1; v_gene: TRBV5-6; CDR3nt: TGTGCCAGCAGCTTGGTCGGGATGACTATGACTGAAGCTTTCTTT; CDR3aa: CASSLVGMTMTEAFF